This T cell receptor beta chain was documented in a study of response to subunit inactivated influenza vaccine. Study-wide points: Seasonal influenza vaccination, on each occasion, was suggested by the authors to recruit few new T cells.

This clonotype was picked up a small number of times. Its antigen is as yet unknown. TCRdb ran MiXCR on the RT-PCR reads and lists one entry per CDR3 protein. The sample contains around 300,000 distinct CDR3 sequences, approximately 20% of which appear only once. The specimen was PBMCs from blood, collected about 19 months after vaccination. The TCR comes from a man between 50 and 75 years old who received an inactivated influenza vaccine.

The CDR3 reads CASSQAGLAEAFF. The DNA of the CDR3 is TGTGCCAGCAGCCAGGCAGGGCTGGCTGAAGCTTTCTTT. This chain joins TRBV3-1 and TRBJ1-1, with D possibly matching TRBD1 (5 bases). Germline V gene sequence: CDR1 LGHDT, CDR2 YNNKEL (reference sequence). The CDR3 contains 13 residues. V shed 3 bases and J shed 6 bases, with 11 bases lying between them.